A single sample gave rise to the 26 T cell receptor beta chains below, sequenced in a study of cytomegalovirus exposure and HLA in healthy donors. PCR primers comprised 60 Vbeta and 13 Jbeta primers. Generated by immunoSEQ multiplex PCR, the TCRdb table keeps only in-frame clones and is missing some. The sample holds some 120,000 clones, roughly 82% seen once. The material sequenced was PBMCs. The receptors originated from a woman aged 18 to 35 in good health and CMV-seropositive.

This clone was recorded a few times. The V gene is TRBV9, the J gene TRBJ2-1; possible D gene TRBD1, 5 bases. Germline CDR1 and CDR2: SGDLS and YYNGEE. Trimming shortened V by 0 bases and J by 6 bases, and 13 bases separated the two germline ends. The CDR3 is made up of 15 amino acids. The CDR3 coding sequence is TGTGCCAGCAGCGTAGGAAGGGGATGGGGCAATGAGCAGTTCTTC. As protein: CASSVGRGWGNEQFF.

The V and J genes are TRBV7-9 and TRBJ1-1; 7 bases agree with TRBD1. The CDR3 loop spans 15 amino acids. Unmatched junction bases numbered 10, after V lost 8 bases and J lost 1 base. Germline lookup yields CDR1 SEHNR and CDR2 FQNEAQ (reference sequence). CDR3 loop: CASGEGGGGNTEAFF. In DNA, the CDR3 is TGTGCCAGCGGGGAAGGGGGCGGTGGGAACACTGAAGCTTTCTTT.

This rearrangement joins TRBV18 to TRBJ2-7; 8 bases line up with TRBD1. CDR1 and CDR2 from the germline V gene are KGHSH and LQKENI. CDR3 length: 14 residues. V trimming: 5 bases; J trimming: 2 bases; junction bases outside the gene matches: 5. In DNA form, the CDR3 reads TGTGCCAGCTCAGTACAGGGGGATCCCTACGAGCAGTACTTC. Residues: CASSVQGDPYEQYF.

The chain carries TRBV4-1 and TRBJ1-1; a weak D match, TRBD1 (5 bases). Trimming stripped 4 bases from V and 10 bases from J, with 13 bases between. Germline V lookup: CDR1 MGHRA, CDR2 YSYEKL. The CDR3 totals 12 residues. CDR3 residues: CASSLLGRGAFF. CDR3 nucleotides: TGCGCCAGCAGCCTCCTCGGGAGGGGAGCTTTCTTT.

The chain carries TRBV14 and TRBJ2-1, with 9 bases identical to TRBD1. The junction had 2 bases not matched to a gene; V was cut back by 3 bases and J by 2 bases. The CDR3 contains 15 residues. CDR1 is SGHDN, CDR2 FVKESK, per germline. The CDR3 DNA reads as TGTGCCAGCAGCCAGACAGGGGGTCCCTACAATGAGCAGTTCTTC. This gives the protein CASSQTGGPYNEQFF.

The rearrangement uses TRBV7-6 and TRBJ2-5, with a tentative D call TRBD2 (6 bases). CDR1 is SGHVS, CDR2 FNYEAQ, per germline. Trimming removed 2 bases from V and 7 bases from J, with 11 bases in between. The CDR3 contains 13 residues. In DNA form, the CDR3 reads TGTGCCAGCAGCTTAAATGCGGAGGGGACCCAGTACTTC. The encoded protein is CASSLNAEGTQYF.

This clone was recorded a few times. Here the CDR3 reads CASSFQASNGYTF. CDR3 DNA: TGTGCCAGCAGTTTTCAGGCCTCGAATGGCTACACCTTC. The chain combines TRBV28 with TRBJ1-2, with D unresolved. V lost 3 bases and J 6 bases, leaving 11 bases between the germline ends. Germline assignment: CDR1 MDHEN and CDR2 SYDVKM. This CDR3 is built from 13 residues.

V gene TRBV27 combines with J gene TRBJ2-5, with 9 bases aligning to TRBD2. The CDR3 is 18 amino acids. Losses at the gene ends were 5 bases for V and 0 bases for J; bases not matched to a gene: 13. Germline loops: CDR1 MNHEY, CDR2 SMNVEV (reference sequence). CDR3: CASSPSGFSSGDQETQYF. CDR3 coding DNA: TGTGCCAGCAGTCCCTCAGGTTTTTCTAGCGGGGACCAAGAGACCCAGTACTTC.

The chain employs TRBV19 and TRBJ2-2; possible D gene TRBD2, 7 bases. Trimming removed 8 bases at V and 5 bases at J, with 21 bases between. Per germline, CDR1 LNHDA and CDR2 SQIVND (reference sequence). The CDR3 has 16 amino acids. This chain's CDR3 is CASYDRWRGRTGELFF. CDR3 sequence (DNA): TGTGCCAGTTACGATCGGTGGCGGGGGCGGACCGGGGAGCTGTTTTTT. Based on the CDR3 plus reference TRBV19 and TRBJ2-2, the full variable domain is DGGITQSPKYLFRKEGQNVTLSCEQNLNHDAMYWYRQDPGQGLRLIYYSQIVNDFQKGDIAEGYSVSREKKESFPLTVTSAQKNPTAFYLCASYDRWRGRTGELFFGEGSRLTVL.

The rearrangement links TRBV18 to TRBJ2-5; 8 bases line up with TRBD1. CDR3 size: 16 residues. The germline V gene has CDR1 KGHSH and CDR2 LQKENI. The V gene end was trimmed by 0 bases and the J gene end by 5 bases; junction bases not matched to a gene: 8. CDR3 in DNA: TGTGCCAGCTCACCACCGAACCCCAACAGGGGGGAGACCCAGTACTTC. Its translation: CASSPPNPNRGETQYF.

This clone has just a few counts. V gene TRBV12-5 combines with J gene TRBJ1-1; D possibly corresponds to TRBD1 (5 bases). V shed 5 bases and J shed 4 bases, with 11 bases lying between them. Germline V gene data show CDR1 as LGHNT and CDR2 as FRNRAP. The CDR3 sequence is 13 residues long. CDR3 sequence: CASGHGHSTEAFF. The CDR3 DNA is TGTGCTAGTGGTCACGGACACAGCACTGAAGCTTTCTTT.

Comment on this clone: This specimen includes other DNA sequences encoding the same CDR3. CDR3 nucleotides: TGCGCCAGCAGCCAGTATACTCGGACAGGGGACTACGAGCAGTACTTC. Translated, it gives CASSQYTRTGDYEQYF. The chain joins TRBV4-1 to TRBJ2-7; 9 bases fit TRBD1. The CDR3 is 16 residues long. V gave up 3 bases and J gave up 3 bases; unmatched junction bases: 9. Germline V lookup: CDR1 MGHRA, CDR2 YSYEKL.

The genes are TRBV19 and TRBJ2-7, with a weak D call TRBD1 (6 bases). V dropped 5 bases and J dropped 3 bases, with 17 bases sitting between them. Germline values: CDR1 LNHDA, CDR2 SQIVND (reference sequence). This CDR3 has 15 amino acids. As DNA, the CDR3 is TGTGCCAGTAGTCCGGCCGGGACAACTGACTACGAGCAGTACTTC. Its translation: CASSPAGTTDYEQYF.

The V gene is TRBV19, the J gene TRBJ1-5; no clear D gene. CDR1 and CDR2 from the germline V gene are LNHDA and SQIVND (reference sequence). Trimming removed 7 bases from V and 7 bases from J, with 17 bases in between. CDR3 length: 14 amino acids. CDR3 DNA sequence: TGTGCCAGTACGTCACGGGAAGTTGTGCAGCCCCAGCATTTT. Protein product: CASTSREVVQPQHF.

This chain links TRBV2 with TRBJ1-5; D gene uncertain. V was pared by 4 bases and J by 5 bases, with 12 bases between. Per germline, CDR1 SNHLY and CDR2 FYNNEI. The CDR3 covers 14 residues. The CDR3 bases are TGTGCCAGCAGTGCAGAGGCGAGGGATCAGCCCCAGCATTTT. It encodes CASSAEARDQPQHF.

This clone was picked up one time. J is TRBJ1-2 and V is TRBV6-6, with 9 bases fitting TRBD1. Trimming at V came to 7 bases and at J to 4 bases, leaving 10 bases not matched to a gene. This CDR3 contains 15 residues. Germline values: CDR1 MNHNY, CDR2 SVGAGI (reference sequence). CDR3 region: CASIPSGQGFYGYTF. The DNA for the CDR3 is TGTGCCAGCATTCCCTCGGGACAGGGCTTCTATGGCTACACCTTC.

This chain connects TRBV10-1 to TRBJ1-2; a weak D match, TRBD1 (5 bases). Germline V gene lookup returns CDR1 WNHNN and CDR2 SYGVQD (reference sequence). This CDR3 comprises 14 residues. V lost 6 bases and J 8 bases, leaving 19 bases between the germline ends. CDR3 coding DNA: TGCGCCAGCAGACGCTCGGGACTCTATAAAGGCTACACCTTC. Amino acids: CASRRSGLYKGYTF.

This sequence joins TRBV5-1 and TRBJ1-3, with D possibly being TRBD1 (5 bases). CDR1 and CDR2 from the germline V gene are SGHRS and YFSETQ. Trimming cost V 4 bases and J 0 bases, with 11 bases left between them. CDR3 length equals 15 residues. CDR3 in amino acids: CASSPGSSSGNTIYF. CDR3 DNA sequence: TGCGCCAGCAGCCCAGGGTCGAGCTCTGGAAACACCATATATTTT. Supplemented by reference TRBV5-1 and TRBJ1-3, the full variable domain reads KAGVTQTPRYLIKTRGQQVTLSCSPISGHRSVSWYQQTPGQGLQFLFEYFSETQRNKGNFPGRFSGRQFSNSRSEMNVSTLELGDSALYLCASSPGSSSGNTIYFGEGSWLTVV.

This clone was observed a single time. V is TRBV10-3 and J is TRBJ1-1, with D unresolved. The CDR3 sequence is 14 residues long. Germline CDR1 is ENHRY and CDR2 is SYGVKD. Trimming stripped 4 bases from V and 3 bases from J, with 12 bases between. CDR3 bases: TGTGCCATCAGTGGATCGGCGGAACACACTGAAGCTTTCTTT. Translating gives CAISGSAEHTEAFF.

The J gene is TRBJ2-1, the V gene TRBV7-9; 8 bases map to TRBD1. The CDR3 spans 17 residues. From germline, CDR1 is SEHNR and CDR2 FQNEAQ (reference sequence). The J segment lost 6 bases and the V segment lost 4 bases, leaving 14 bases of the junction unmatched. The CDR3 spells CASSSLVGTGVPNEQFF. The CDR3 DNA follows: TGTGCCAGCAGCTCATTGGTCGGGACAGGTGTTCCCAATGAGCAGTTCTTC. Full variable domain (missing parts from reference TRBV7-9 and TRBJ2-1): DTGVSQNPRHKITKRGQNVTFRCDPISEHNRLYWYRQTLGQGPEFLTYFQNEAQLEKSRLLSDRFSAERPKGSFSTLEIQRTEQGDSAMYLCASSSLVGTGVPNEQFFGPGTRLTVL.

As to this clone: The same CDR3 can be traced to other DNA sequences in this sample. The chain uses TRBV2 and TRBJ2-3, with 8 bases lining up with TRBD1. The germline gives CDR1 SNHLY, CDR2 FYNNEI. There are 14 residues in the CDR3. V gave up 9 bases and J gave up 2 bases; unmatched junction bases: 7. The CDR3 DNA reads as TGTGCCAGTTGGACAGGGACATTCACAGATACGCAGTATTTT. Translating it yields CASWTGTFTDTQYF.

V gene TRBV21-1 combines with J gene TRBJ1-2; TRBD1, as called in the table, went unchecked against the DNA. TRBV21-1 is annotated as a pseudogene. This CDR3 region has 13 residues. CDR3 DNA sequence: TGTGCCAGCAGCGACAGGGGTAACTATGGCTACACCTTC. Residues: CASSDRGNYGYTF.

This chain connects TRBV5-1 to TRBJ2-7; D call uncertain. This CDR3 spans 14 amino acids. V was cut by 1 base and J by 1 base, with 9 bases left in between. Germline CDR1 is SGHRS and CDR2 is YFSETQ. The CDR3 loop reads CASSLTEPSYEQYF. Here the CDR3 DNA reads TGCGCCAGCAGCTTGACAGAGCCTTCCTACGAGCAGTACTTC.

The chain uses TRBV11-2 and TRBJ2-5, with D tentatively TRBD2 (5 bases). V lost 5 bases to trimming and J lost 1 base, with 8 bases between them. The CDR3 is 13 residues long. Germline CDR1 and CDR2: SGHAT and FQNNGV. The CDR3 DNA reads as TGTGCCAGCAGCCGGACTGGCCAAGAGACCCAGTACTTC. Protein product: CASSRTGQETQYF.

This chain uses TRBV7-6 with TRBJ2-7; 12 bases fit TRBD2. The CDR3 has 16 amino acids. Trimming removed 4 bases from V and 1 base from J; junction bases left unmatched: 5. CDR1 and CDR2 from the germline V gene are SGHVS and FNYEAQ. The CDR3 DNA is TGTGCCAGCAGCTCGAAAGGACTAGCGGGATCCTACGAGCAGTACTTC. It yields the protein CASSSKGLAGSYEQYF.

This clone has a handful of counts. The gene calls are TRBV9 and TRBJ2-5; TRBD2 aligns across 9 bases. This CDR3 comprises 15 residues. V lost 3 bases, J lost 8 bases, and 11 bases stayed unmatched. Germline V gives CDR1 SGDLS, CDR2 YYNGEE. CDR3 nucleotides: TGTGCCAGCAGCGACCTGGGAGCGGGGGGATTAACCCAGTACTTC. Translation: CASSDLGAGGLTQYF.